The sequence of this TCR beta chain was determined in a study of T cells in women clearing cervical HPV infection. Study details: Case blood drawn at lesion detection; control blood after infection cleared.

The CDR3 has 13 amino acids. The J segment lost 6 bases and the V segment lost 5 bases, leaving 6 bases of the junction unmatched. Germline V lookup: CDR1 LNHDA, CDR2 SQIVND (reference sequence). Study-wide results and caveats: Unknown T-cell numbers per sample may underlie the richness differences.

Concerning this clone: Its antigen is still unknown. Read coverage stops 3 residues before the CDR3 terminus; the germline J gene supplies the remainder.

Measured with immunoSEQ multiplex PCR; TCRdb has only the in-frame clones, and not every one. The sample data list approximately 34,000 clones. Dot-blot hybridization genotyped cervical HPV amplified with MY09/MY11 PCR. The TCR was taken from a woman between 18 and 75 years old with a cervical HPV16 infection that either progressed to CIN3+ or cleared (not recorded which). The chain is built from TRBV19 and TRBJ2-7; 8 positions match TRBD1. The specimen was blood buffy coat. The CDR3: CASSPGQVGEQYF. Incomplete CDR3 DNA: TGTGCCAGTAGTCCGGGACAGGTTGGCGAG. Full variable domain (rest looked up from reference TRBV19 and TRBJ2-7): DGGITQSPKYLFRKEGQNVTLSCEQNLNHDAMYWYRQDPGQGLRLIYYSQIVNDFQKGDIAEGYSVSREKKESFPLTVTSAQKNPTAFYLCASSPGQVGEQYFGPGTRLTVT.